This TCR beta chain was observed in a study of Graves' ophthalmopathy and Graves' hyperthyroidism. Findings and limits, study-wide: A majority of expanded thyroid clonotypes exceeding 0.001 frequency were likewise present in blood.

CDR3 length equals 15 residues. Germline loops: CDR1 WSHSY, CDR2 SAAADI. The sequenced template was RNA, covering the TCR beta CDR3 region. A first-round RT-PCR used HTBI primers, followed by a second-round multiplex PCR. TCRdb analysed the multiplex PCR reads with MiXCR anew, one entry per CDR3 protein. The sample shows some 1.1 million distinct CDR3 sequences, about 38% of them seen only once. Each hyperthyroidism patient was newly diagnosed, with under 2 months' duration, and aged 18 to 65. With respect to this clonotype: Its antigen remains unknown. One junction end disagrees with the germline gene, perhaps due to a read error.

The V gene is TRBV10-2, the J gene TRBJ2-7; D unclear. The sample consisted of peripheral blood or thyroid tissue (not recorded which). This receptor was taken from an adult man with Graves' hyperthyroidism. CDR3: CAGSASQEGTYEQYF. The DNA of the CDR3 is TGCGCCGGCAGTGCCAGCCAGGAAGGGACCTACGAGCAGTACTTC.